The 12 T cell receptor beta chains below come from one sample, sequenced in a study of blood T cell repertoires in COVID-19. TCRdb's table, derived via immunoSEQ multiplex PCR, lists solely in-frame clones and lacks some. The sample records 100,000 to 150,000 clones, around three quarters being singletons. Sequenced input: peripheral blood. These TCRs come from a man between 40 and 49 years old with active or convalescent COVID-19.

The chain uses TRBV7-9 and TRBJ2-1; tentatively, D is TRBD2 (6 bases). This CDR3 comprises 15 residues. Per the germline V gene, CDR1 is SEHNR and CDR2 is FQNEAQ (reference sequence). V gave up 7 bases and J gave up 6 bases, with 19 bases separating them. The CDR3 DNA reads TGTGCCAGCATCCCCTTAGGAGCTAGCGCCAATGAGCAGTTCTTC. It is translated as CASIPLGASANEQFF.

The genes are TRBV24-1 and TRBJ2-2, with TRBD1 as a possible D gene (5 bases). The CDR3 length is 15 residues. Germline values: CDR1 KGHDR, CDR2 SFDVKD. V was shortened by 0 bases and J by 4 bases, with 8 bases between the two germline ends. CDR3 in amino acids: CATSDLDSSTGELFF. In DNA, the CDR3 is TGTGCCACCAGTGATTTGGACAGCTCCACCGGGGAGCTGTTTTTT.

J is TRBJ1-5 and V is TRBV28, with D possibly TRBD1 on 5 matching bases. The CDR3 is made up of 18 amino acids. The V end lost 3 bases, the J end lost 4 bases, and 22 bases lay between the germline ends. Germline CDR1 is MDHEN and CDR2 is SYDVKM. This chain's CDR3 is CASSFPLRQQTPNQPQHF. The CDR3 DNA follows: TGTGCCAGCAGTTTCCCTCTTAGACAGCAGACACCAAATCAGCCCCAGCATTTT.

The CDR3 protein is CASSLVRNTEAFF. The CDR3 DNA reads TGTGCCAGCAGCTTGGTTCGTAACACTGAAGCTTTCTTT. The chain is built from TRBV5-6 and TRBJ1-1; D is unclear. The ends were cut back, 0 bases at V and 2 bases at J, with 5 bases in the middle. This CDR3 has 13 residues. Germline assignment: CDR1 SGHDT and CDR2 YYEEEE.

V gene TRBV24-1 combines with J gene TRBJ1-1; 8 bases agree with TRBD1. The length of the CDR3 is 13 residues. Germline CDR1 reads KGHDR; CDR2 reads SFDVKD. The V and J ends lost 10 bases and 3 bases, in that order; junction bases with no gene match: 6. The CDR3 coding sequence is TGTGCCACTGCGGACAGGGTAGACACTGAAGCTTTCTTT. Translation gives CATADRVDTEAFF.

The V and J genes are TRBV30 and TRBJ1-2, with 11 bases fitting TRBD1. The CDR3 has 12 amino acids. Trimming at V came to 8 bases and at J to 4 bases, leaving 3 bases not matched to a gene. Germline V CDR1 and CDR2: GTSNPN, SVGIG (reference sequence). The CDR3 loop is CAGQGATYGYTF. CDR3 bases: TGTGCCGGACAGGGGGCCACCTATGGCTACACCTTC.

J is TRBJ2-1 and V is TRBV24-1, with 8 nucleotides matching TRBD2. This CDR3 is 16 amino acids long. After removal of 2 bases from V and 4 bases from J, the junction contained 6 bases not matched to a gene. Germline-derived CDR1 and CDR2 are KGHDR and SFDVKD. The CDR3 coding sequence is TGTGCCACCAGTGATTCTACTAGCGGCCTATACAATGAGCAGTTCTTC. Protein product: CATSDSTSGLYNEQFF.

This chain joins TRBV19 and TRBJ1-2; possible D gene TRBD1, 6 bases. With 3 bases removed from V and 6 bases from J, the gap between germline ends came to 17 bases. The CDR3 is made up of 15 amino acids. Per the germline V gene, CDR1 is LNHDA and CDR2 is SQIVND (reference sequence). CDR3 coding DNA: TGTGCCAGTAGTATTCGACGGGGGGGACAAGATGGCTACACCTTC. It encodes CASSIRRGGQDGYTF.

This CDR3 is CASRAWGLAGGDTQYF. The DNA for the CDR3 is TGTGCCAGCAGAGCCTGGGGACTAGCGGGGGGAGATACGCAGTATTTT. V usage is TRBV7-2 and J usage is TRBJ2-3; 15 bases are shared with TRBD2. There are 16 residues in the CDR3. With V trimmed by 6 bases and J by 5 bases, 6 bases remained unmatched. Germline CDR1 and CDR2: SGHTA and FQGNSA.

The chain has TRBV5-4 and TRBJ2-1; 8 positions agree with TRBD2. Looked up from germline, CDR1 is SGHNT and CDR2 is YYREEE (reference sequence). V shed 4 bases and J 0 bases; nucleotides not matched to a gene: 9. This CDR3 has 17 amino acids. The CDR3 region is CASSGEGLADSYNEQFF. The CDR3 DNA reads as TGTGCCAGCAGCGGGGAAGGACTAGCAGACTCCTACAATGAGCAGTTCTTC.

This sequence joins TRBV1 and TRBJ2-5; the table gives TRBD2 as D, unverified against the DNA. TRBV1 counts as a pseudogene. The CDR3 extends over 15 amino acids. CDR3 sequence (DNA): TGCACCAGCAGCCAAGATCGTACTTCTGGAGAGACCCAGTACTTC. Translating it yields CTSSQDRTSGETQYF.

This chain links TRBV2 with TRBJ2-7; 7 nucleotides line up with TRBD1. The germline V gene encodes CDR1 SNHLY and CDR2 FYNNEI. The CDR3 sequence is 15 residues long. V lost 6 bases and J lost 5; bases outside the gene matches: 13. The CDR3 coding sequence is TGTGCCAGCAGCGACTCGTACAGGGGCGGCAACGAGCAGTACTTC. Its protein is CASSDSYRGGNEQYF. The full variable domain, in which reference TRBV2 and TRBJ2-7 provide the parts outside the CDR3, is EPEVTQTPSHQVTQMGQEVILRCVPISNHLYFYWYRQILGQKVEFLVSFYNNEISEKSEIFDDQFSVERPDGSNFTLKIRSTKLEDSAMYFCASSDSYRGGNEQYFGPGTRLTVT.